Here is one T cell receptor (beta chain) with its context. Its antigen is as yet unknown. The data belong to a study of regulatory T cells in long-lasting Graves disease. Study-level findings and limits: Accuracy may have suffered from the small sample size. Repertoires from persistent disease leaned toward TRBV28, TRBJ1-2 and TRBJ2-5.

The V gene lost 0 bases and the J gene lost 2 bases, with 13 bases spanning the gap. This CDR3 comprises 16 residues. CDR1 is DFQATT and CDR2 is SNEGSKA in the germline V gene (reference sequence). The time point here: newly diagnosed GD, antithyroid drugs for less than 3 months. Construction of the TCR library relied on RNA isolated from PBMCs. To make TCR beta libraries, researchers used iRepertoire HTBI primers and Arm-PCR of CDR3 regions. TCRdb ran MiXCR on the multiplex PCR reads and lists one entry per CDR3 protein. The sample includes roughly 500,000 distinct CDR3 sequences, approximately 13% seen only once; the top ten take 8.5% to 10%. The sample was also linked to a second study, of T cells in Graves' hyperthyroidism and ophthalmopathy.

This TCR was sampled from a man aged 25-45 years with Graves disease. J is TRBJ2-2 and V is TRBV20-1, with a possible D match to TRBD2 (5 bases). The sample here was peripheral blood mononuclear cells (PBMCs), taken at new diagnosis, from a patient treated with antithyroid drugs. The CDR3 DNA sequence: TGCAGTGCTAGAGATGCTAGCAGAAGCAACACCGGGGAGCTGTTTTTT. It codes for CSARDASRSNTGELFF.